Listed below are T cell receptor beta chains from one sample, sequenced in a study of patients and donors after allogeneic stem cell transplantation. MiXCR, applied by TCRdb to the RT-PCR reads, yields one record per CDR3 protein. The sample shows under 200,000 distinct CDR3 sequences, around 30% of them seen only once. The sequenced material came from blood, either unsorted or a sorted T cell fraction (not recorded which). The source of these receptors is a human donor who was either an allogeneic HSCT recipient or a stem cell or donor lymphocyte infusion donor (not recorded which). It is not recorded whose cells these are; they may come from a transplant donor. Each CDR3 is given with its conserved first and last residue. Each record gives: V gene, J gene, clone size, D gene, CDR3 DNA, CDR3 protein. A D gene is named only where the DNA matches it firmly. The size entry is marked missing in some rows and otherwise reads once, few, many or a size class.

V gene: TRBV10-2
J gene: TRBJ1-6
clone size: once
D gene: NA
CDR3 DNA: TGCGCCAGCAGTTCAGGCGTTGCCTATAATTCACCCCTCCACTTT
CDR3 protein: CASSSGVAYNSPLHF

V gene: TRBV4-3
J gene: TRBJ1-6
clone size: few
D gene: TRBD1
CDR3 DNA: TGCGCCAGCAGCCCCCGACAGGGGCGGGGGTATAATTCACCCCTCCACTTT
CDR3 protein: CASSPRQGRGYNSPLHF

V gene: TRBV9
J gene: TRBJ2-1
clone size: NA
D gene: NA
CDR3 DNA: TGTGCCAGCAACCCTTCTCCGGAGAGCTCCTACAATGAGCAGTTCTTC
CDR3 protein: CASNPSPESSYNEQFF

V gene: TRBV28
J gene: TRBJ2-1
clone size: NA
D gene: NA
CDR3 DNA: TGTGCCACCGTAGGGAGTCCCTACAATGAGCAGTTCTTC
CDR3 protein: CATVGSPYNEQFF

V gene: TRBV10-3
J gene: TRBJ2-7
clone size: NA
D gene: NA
CDR3 DNA: TGTGCCATCTGGGGTACCGACGAGCAGTACTTC
CDR3 protein: CAIWGTDEQYF

V gene: TRBV6-5
J gene: TRBJ1-6
clone size: NA
D gene: NA
CDR3 DNA: TGTGCCAGCAGTTATATTCTGGCAGTCTCACCCCTCCACTTT
CDR3 protein: CASSYILAVSPLHF

V gene: TRBV20-1
J gene: TRBJ1-2
clone size: few
D gene: TRBD1
CDR3 DNA: TGCAGTACTTCAGGTGGGACAGGGAACTATGGCTACACCTTC
CDR3 protein: CSTSGGTGNYGYTF

V gene: TRBV20-1
J gene: TRBJ2-7
clone size: NA
D gene: TRBD2
CDR3 DNA: TGCAGTGCTAGAGATCGTCTAGCGGGAGACTACGAGCAGTACTTC
CDR3 protein: CSARDRLAGDYEQYF

V gene: TRBV25-1
J gene: TRBJ2-7
clone size: few
D gene: TRBD2
CDR3 DNA: TGTGCCAGCAGCGGTCACCTCAGCGGGAGGGGTGAGCAGTACTTC
CDR3 protein: CASSGHLSGRGEQYF

V gene: TRBV4-3
J gene: TRBJ2-1
clone size: NA
D gene: TRBD2
CDR3 DNA: TGCGCCAGCAGCCTGGGCTTTGGCGGGAGAGATAATGAGCAGTTCTTC
CDR3 protein: CASSLGFGGRDNEQFF

V gene: TRBV29-1
J gene: TRBJ1-5
clone size: many
D gene: NA
CDR3 DNA: TGCAGCGCCGGGTATAGCAATCAGCCCCAGCATTTT
CDR3 protein: CSAGYSNQPQHF

V gene: TRBV6-5
J gene: TRBJ2-2
clone size: few
D gene: NA
CDR3 DNA: TGTGCCAGCAGTTACTCGTCAGCTGGGGAGCTGTTTTTT
CDR3 protein: CASSYSSAGELFF

V gene: TRBV12-3/TRBV12-4
J gene: TRBJ2-5
clone size: NA
D gene: TRBD2
CDR3 DNA: TGTGCCAGCAGTTTCGTACTAGCGCAAGGGACCCAGTACTTC
CDR3 protein: CASSFVLAQGTQYF

V gene: TRBV12-3/TRBV12-4
J gene: TRBJ1-4
clone size: NA
D gene: TRBD1
CDR3 DNA: TGTGCCAGCAGTTTCGGAGGGGGCGTCGAAAAACTGTTTTTT
CDR3 protein: CASSFGGGVEKLFF

V gene: TRBV18
J gene: TRBJ2-3
clone size: NA
D gene: NA
CDR3 DNA: TGTGCCAGCTCACAGGGGTTCACAGATACGCAGTATTTT
CDR3 protein: CASSQGFTDTQYF

V gene: TRBV11-2
J gene: TRBJ1-2
clone size: NA
D gene: NA
CDR3 DNA: TGTGCCAGCAGCTCCGTTGGGGCAGCTAACTATGGCTACACCTTC
CDR3 protein: CASSSVGAANYGYTF

V gene: TRBV30
J gene: TRBJ2-7
clone size: NA
D gene: TRBD1
CDR3 DNA: TGTGCCTGGAGGCGGACAGGGGAATACTACGAGCAGTACTTC
CDR3 protein: CAWRRTGEYYEQYF